The entry below describes one TCR beta chain. This entry comes from a study of T cell responses to AZD1222 COVID-19 vaccine. Clones were sequenced by immunoSEQ multiplex PCR, and TCRdb holds only the in-frame ones, with some missing. The data show tens of thousands of clones, about 88% seen once. The source material was peripheral blood, sampled on day 0 of AZD1222 vaccination. This TCR came from an adult in good health.

CDR3 amino acids: CASSVDGMNTEAFF. The CDR3 DNA sequence: TGTGCCAGCAGCGTTGACGGCATGAACACTGAAGCTTTCTTT. The rearrangement uses TRBV6-2 or TRBV6-3 and TRBJ1-1; D is uncertain. V lost 6 bases and J 0 bases, leaving 11 bases between the germline ends. The CDR3 covers 14 residues. In germline, CDR1 is MNHEY, CDR2 SVGEGT.